What follows is one T cell receptor (beta chain) and its context. With 1 base removed from V and 1 base from J, the gap between germline ends came to 10 bases. Per germline, CDR1 SEHNR and CDR2 FQNEAQ (reference sequence). The CDR3 loop spans 15 amino acids. The record originates from a study of blood T cell repertoires in COVID-19. Per the study methods: Nucleated cell counts were estimated from reference gene primer amplification. Some clones are missing from TCRdb's copy, which holds only in-frame ones; the method was immunoSEQ multiplex PCR. The V and J calls and clone size were taken over from that table, and D and trimming were inferred from the DNA. This table holds almost 500,000 clones, more than 85% found once. Each recovered donor of Cohort 3 presented with two negative PCRs, clearance, or symptom resolution.

The chain links TRBV7-9 to TRBJ1-2; the D is unclear. Sequences were obtained from PBMCs or T cells enriched from blood (not recorded which). This clonotype was sampled from a woman aged 55-69 years who had recovered from COVID-19. CDR3 DNA sequence: TGTGCCAGCAGCTTAGTGGCGGGAATTAACTATGGCTACACCTTC. Encoded protein: CASSLVAGINYGYTF.